These 14 T cell receptor beta chains were all obtained from the same sample, sequenced in a study of memory CD4+ T cells and cytomegalovirus serostatus. The sort gate was single viable CD3+CD4+CD8-CD45RO+ cells for memory CD4+ T cells. TCRdb's table, derived via immunoSEQ multiplex PCR, lists solely in-frame clones and lacks some. This repertoire shows 54,000 or so clones, around 80% found once; its top ten account for roughly 1%. The sequenced sample was memory CD4+ T cells from blood. The receptor source for this set is an adult in good health and CMV-seronegative.

The V and J genes are TRBV5-1 and TRBJ2-1; 7 bases agree with TRBD2. The V gene's germline CDR1 is SGHRS and CDR2 YFSETQ. V was pared by 6 bases and J by 1 base, with 10 bases of the junction left unmatched. This CDR3 contains 16 residues. The CDR3 protein is CASNPSSGVSYNEQFF. CDR3 coding DNA: TGCGCCAGCAACCCCTCAAGCGGGGTATCCTACAATGAGCAGTTCTTC.

This rearrangement joins TRBV7-8 to TRBJ1-1; a possible D gene is TRBD1 (5 bases). The CDR3 is 17 residues long. The V end lost 6 bases, the J end lost 0 bases, and 20 bases lay between the germline ends. Germline loops: CDR1 SGHVS, CDR2 FQNEAQ. In DNA form, the CDR3 reads TGTGCCAGCAGTATGAGGGTGGGGCAGACAATGAACACTGAAGCTTTCTTT. Translated: CASSMRVGQTMNTEAFF.

The CDR3 region has the DNA TGTGCCAGCAGTGATACAAGTAGCAATCAGCCCCAGCATTTT. This encodes CASSDTSSNQPQHF. This rearrangement joins TRBV6-1 to TRBJ1-5; D uncertain. The CDR3 length is 14 residues. Germline V gives CDR1 MNHNS, CDR2 SASEGT. V was cut by 3 bases and J by 0 bases, with 6 bases left in between.

V gene TRBV28 combines with J gene TRBJ1-2; D not resolved. CDR3 size: 16 residues. Germline loops: CDR1 MDHEN, CDR2 SYDVKM. With 6 bases removed from V and 6 bases from J, the gap between germline ends came to 23 bases. Written as DNA, the CDR3 is TGTGCCAGCAGCAGTTCCAGTTTGGCGGGTAGGGATGGCTACACCTTC. Translating it yields CASSSSSLAGRDGYTF.

This chain links TRBV18 with TRBJ1-5; no firm D call. The CDR3 length is 16 residues. Between the trimmed V and J ends, which lost 2 bases and 2 bases, there was a span of 13 bases. CDR1 and CDR2 (germline): KGHSH, LQKENI. CDR3 bases: TGTGCCAGCTCACCAGGCGAGGTTTATGGCAATCAGCCCCAGCATTTT. It yields the protein CASSPGEVYGNQPQHF.

This sequence joins TRBV18 and TRBJ1-1; TRBD1 matches at 10 bases. The germline V gene encodes CDR1 KGHSH and CDR2 LQKENI. V shed 3 bases, J shed 10 bases, and the junction held 5 bases outside the gene matches. The CDR3 has 13 amino acids. DNA of the CDR3: TGTGCCAGCTCACCCCGGGGACAGGGGACAGCTTTCTTT. Protein sequence: CASSPRGQGTAFF.

The V and J genes are TRBV5-1 and TRBJ2-1; 10 bases agree with TRBD2. The CDR3 has 16 amino acids. In germline, CDR1 is SGHRS, CDR2 YFSETQ. V lost 4 bases and J lost 4; bases outside the gene matches: 8. The CDR3 bases are TGCGCCAGCAGCGAAACCGGGACTAGCGAGTACAATGAGCAGTTCTTC. Protein sequence: CASSETGTSEYNEQFF.

The chain is built from TRBV18 and TRBJ2-1; TRBD1 agrees at 7 bases. This CDR3 has 13 amino acids. The J segment lost 8 bases and the V segment lost 2 bases, leaving 3 bases of the junction unmatched. Germline loops: CDR1 KGHSH, CDR2 LQKENI. The CDR3, as DNA: TGTGCCAGCTCACCAGAGGGGGCCTATGAGCAGTTCTTC. Translating it yields CASSPEGAYEQFF.

A few counts support this clone. The rearrangement links TRBV4-2 to TRBJ1-1; maybe TRBD1 (5 bases). CDR1 and CDR2 from the germline V gene are LGHNA and YNFKEQ. The CDR3 runs to 17 residues. V shed 4 bases and J shed 4 bases, with 22 bases lying between them. CDR3: CASSRGYVGVSGTEAFF. CDR3 coding DNA: TGTGCCAGCAGCCGGGGATATGTGGGGGTGAGTGGCACTGAAGCTTTCTTT.

This clone has a handful of counts. The chain couples TRBV5-4 to TRBJ1-3, with a tentative D call TRBD1 (6 bases). CDR3 length equals 15 residues. Per germline, CDR1 SGHNT and CDR2 YYREEE (reference sequence). V lost 4 bases and J lost 0, with 11 bases in between. CDR3 DNA sequence: TGTGCCAGCAGCCCCGCAGGGGCCTCTGGAAACACCATATATTTT. Its translation: CASSPAGASGNTIYF.

The gene calls are TRBV2 and TRBJ2-1; TRBD2 aligns across 8 bases. Losses at the gene ends were 8 bases for V and 4 bases for J; bases not matched to a gene: 16. The CDR3 consists of 17 residues. Germline assignment: CDR1 SNHLY and CDR2 FYNNEI. The CDR3 region is CASDPGPAGVRYNEQFF. CDR3 bases: TGTGCCAGCGATCCAGGCCCAGCGGGAGTTAGGTACAATGAGCAGTTCTTC.

This clone was seen once. The V call is TRBV18, the J call TRBJ1-2; D ambiguous. The CDR3 extends over 11 amino acids. Germline V gene data show CDR1 as KGHSH and CDR2 as LQKENI. Trimming took off 4 bases at V and 3 bases at J, with 3 bases between the two ends. This CDR3 reads CASSLDYGYTF. The CDR3 coding sequence is TGTGCCAGCTCACTGGACTATGGCTACACCTTC.

The chain joins TRBV6-1 to TRBJ2-1; 14 nucleotides align to TRBD2. The length of the CDR3 is 15 residues. Germline-derived CDR1 and CDR2 are MNHNS and SASEGT. The V and J ends lost 7 bases and 4 bases, in that order; junction bases with no gene match: 3. The CDR3, as DNA: TGTGCCAGCAAGACTAGCGGGAGGGGGTACAATGAGCAGTTCTTC. Its translation: CASKTSGRGYNEQFF.

The chain has TRBV4-1 and TRBJ2-1; D unresolved. Trimming shortened V by 0 bases and J by 2 bases, and 8 bases separated the two germline ends. Germline V gene lookup returns CDR1 MGHRA and CDR2 YSYEKL. The CDR3 is 15 amino acids. DNA for the CDR3: TGCGCCAGCAGCCAAGATCTAGTCCCCTACAATGAGCAGTTCTTC. Translation gives CASSQDLVPYNEQFF.